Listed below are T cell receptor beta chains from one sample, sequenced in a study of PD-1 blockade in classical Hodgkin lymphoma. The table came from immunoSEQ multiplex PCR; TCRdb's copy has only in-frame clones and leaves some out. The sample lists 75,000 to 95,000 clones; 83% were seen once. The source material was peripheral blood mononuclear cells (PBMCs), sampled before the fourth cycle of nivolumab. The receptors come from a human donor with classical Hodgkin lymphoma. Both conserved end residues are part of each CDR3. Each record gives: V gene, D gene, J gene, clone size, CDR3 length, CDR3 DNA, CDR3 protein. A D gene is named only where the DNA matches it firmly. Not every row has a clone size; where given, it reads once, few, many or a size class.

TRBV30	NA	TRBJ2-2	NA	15	TGTGCCTGGAGCAAGGGGTTTGGAGAGGGCGGGGAGCTGTTTTTT	CAWSKGFGEGGELFF
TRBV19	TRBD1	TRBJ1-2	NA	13	TGTGCCAGTATGGCAGGGGGCGATTTAGGCTACACCTTC	CASMAGGDLGYTF
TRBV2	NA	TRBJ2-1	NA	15	TGTGCCAGCAGCTCTACAGGAGGAACCTACAATGAGCAGTTCTTC	CASSSTGGTYNEQFF
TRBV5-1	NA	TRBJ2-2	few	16	TGCGCCAGCAGCTTGAGTTGGCAGGGAGTGGTCGGGGAGCTGTTTTTT	CASSLSWQGVVGELFF
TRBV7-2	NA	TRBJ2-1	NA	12	TGTGCCAGCAGCACCCAACAGGGTGAGCAGTTCTTC	CASSTQQGEQFF
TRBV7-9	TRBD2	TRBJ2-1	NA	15	TGTGCCAGCAGCTCGGAGGGACTAGCGGGAACAGAGCAGTTCTTC	CASSSEGLAGTEQFF
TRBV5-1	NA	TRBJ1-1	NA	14	TGCGCCAGCAGCTTGGTAAAGGGAGACACTGAAGCTTTCTTT	CASSLVKGDTEAFF
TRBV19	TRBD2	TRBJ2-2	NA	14	TGTGCCAGTAGTATCTTGCGGGGGACCGGGGAGCTGTTTTTT	CASSILRGTGELFF
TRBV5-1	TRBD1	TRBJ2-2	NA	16	TGCGCCAGCAGCTTGGCCGGGACAGTGAACACCGGGGAGCTGTTTTTT	CASSLAGTVNTGELFF
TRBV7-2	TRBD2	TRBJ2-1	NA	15	TGTGCCAGCAGCTTAGCTAGCGGGATGAACAATGAGCAGTTCTTC	CASSLASGMNNEQFF
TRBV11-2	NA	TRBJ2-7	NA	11	TGTGCCAGCGGGCGTTTCAGGGAGCAGTACTTC	CASGRFREQYF
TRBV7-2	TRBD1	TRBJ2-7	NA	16	TGTGCCAGCAGCTTAGCCCATGGGACAGGCTCCTACGAGCAGTACTTC	CASSLAHGTGSYEQYF
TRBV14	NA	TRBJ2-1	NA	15	TGTGCCAGCAGTCCGCATTTGAGCCACATAAATGAGCAGTTCTTC	CASSPHLSHINEQFF
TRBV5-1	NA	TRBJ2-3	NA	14	TGCGCCAGCAGCCAAATCCAGGGTGGCGATACGCAGTATTTT	CASSQIQGGDTQYF
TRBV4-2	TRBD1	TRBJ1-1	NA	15	TGTGCCAGCAGCCGCGGACAGGGGATCGGCACTGAAGCTTTCTTT	CASSRGQGIGTEAFF
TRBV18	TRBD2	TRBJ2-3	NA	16	TGTGCCAGCTCAGACAGACTAGCGGGCCCATTAGATACGCAGTATTTT	CASSDRLAGPLDTQYF
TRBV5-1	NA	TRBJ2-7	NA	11	TGCGCCAGCAGCAACGTCGGCGAGCAGTACTTC	CASSNVGEQYF
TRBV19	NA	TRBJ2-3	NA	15	TGTGCCAGTAGTACCTTGGGAGCGGCCACAGATACGCAGTATTTT	CASSTLGAATDTQYF
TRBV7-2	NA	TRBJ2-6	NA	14	TGTGCCAGCAGCTTAAACTCTGGGGCCAACGTCCTGACTTTC	CASSLNSGANVLTF
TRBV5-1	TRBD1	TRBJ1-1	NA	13	TGCGCCAGCAGCGGGACAGGGCTCCCTGAAGCTTTCTTT	CASSGTGLPEAFF
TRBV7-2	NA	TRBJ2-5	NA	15	TGTGCCAGCAGCTTAGTGTATCGATCCCAAGAGACCCAGTACTTC	CASSLVYRSQETQYF
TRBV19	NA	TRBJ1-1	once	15	TGTGCCAGTAGTATCGGGGGGGCCGGGAACACTGAAGCTTTCTTT	CASSIGGAGNTEAFF
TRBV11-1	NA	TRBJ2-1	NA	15	TGTGCCAGCAGCCATCAGGACAGTGATCACAATGAGCAGTTCTTC	CASSHQDSDHNEQFF
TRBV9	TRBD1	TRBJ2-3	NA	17	TGTGCCAGCAGCCCAAGGACAGGACGAACTAGCACAGATACGCAGTATTTT	CASSPRTGRTSTDTQYF
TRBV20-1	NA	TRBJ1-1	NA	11	TGCAGTGCCGACCCGACCACTGAAGCTTTCTTT	CSADPTTEAFF
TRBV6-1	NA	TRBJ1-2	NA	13	TGTGCCAGCAGTGAAGCGAGGGGGAGTGGCTACACCTTC	CASSEARGSGYTF
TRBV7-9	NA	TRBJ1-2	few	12	TGTGCCAGCAGCTTACACAACTATGGCTACACCTTC	CASSLHNYGYTF
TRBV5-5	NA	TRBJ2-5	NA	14	TGTGCCAGCAGCGCCTACATTGATGGGGAGACCCAGTACTTC	CASSAYIDGETQYF
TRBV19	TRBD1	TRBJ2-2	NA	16	TGTGCCAGTAGACCCGTCGGGACAGGGAACACCGGGGAGCTGTTTTTT	CASRPVGTGNTGELFF
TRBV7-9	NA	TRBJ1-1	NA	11	TGTGCCGGGTCCAAGAACACTGAAGCTTTCTTT	CAGSKNTEAFF
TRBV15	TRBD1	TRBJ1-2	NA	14	TGTGCCACCAGCAAATCGACAGGGATAAATGGCTACACCTTC	CATSKSTGINGYTF
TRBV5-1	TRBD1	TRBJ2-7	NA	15	TGCGCCAGCAGCTCCCGGGGGACAGGGTCCTACGAGCAGTACTTC	CASSSRGTGSYEQYF
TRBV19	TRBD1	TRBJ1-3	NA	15	TGTGCCAGTAGTTACCGGACAGGGATTGGAAACACCATATATTTT	CASSYRTGIGNTIYF
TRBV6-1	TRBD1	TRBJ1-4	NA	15	TGTGCCAGCAGTGGAACAGGGGTTGGAGGGGAAAAACTGTTTTTT	CASSGTGVGGEKLFF
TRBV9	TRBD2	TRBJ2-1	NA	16	TGTGCCAGCAGCGTAGGCGGTAGCGGGAGGTTGGATGAGCAGTTCTTC	CASSVGGSGRLDEQFF
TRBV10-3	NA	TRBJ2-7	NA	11	TGTGCCATTGGACTTTCCTACGAGCAGTACTTC	CAIGLSYEQYF
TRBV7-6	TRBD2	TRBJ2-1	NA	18	TGTGCCAGCAGCACCACCGGGACTAGCGGGAGGGCCGTACATGAGCAGTTCTTC	CASSTTGTSGRAVHEQFF
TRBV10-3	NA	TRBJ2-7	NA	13	TGTGCCATCAGTGGGCAGGGGGGCGGCGAGCAGTACTTC	CAISGQGGGEQYF
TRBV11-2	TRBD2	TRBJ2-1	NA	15	TGTGCCAGCAGCTCTGGGACTAGCCTATACAATGAGCAGTTCTTC	CASSSGTSLYNEQFF
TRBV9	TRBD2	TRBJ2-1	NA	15	TGTGCCAGCAGCGTAACTAGCGGGACCTACAATGAGCAGTTCTTC	CASSVTSGTYNEQFF
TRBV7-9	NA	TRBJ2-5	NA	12	TGTGCCAGCAGCCGCCCTTCGGAGACCCAGTACTTC	CASSRPSETQYF
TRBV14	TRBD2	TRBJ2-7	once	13	TGTGCCAGCAGCCAAAACCGGGGGGGCGAGCAGTACTTC	CASSQNRGGEQYF
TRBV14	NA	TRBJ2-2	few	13	TGTGCCAGCAGCCTACAGGGTACCGGGGAGCTGTTTTTT	CASSLQGTGELFF
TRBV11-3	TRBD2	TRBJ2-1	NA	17	TGTGCCAGCAGCTTACTCGGGCTAGCGGGAACCTACAATGAGCAGTTCTTC	CASSLLGLAGTYNEQFF
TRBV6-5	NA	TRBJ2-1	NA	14	TGTGCCAGCAGTCTCCAGCGGGCATACAATGAGCAGTTCTTC	CASSLQRAYNEQFF
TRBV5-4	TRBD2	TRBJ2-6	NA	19	TGTGCCAGCAGCTCCCCGATCGGGGGGGAGAGCTCTGGGGCCAACGTCCTGACTTTC	CASSSPIGGESSGANVLTF
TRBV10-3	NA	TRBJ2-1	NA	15	TGTGCCATCAGTGAGAGGGGAATAGGATACAATGAGCAGTTCTTC	CAISERGIGYNEQFF
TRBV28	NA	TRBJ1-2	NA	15	TGTGCCAGCAGTTCCCCGATATTGGGACGCTATGGCTACACCTTC	CASSSPILGRYGYTF
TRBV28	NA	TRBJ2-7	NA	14	TGTGCCAGCACCCGCCCGGGGCTTATCTACGAGCAGTACTTC	CASTRPGLIYEQYF
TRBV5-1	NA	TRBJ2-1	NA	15	TGCGCCAGCAGAGGGTCGGTCAGCTCCTACAATGAGCAGTTCTTC	CASRGSVSSYNEQFF
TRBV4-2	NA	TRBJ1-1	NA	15	TGTGCCAGCAGCCAAGATTTGCAGGAGGGGACTGAAGCTTTCTTT	CASSQDLQEGTEAFF
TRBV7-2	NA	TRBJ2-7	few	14	TGTGCCAGCAGCAAGGGGGGGACCTCCTACGAGCAGTACTTC	CASSKGGTSYEQYF
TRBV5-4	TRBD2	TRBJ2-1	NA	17	TGTGCCAGCAGCAGGGGACTAGCGGGGAGCTCCTACAATGAGCAGTTCTTC	CASSRGLAGSSYNEQFF
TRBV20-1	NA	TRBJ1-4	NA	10	TGCAGTGCTCAAAATGAAAAACTGTTTTTT	CSAQNEKLFF
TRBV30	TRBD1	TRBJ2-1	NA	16	TGTGCCTGCCCCCGGACAGGTTCGAGCTCCTACAATGAGCAGTTCTTC	CACPRTGSSSYNEQFF